The 8 T cell receptor beta chains in this list originate from one sample, sequenced in a study of control samples from healthy donors and cancer patients. Using immunoSEQ multiplex PCR, the repertoire was profiled, and TCRdb retains in-frame clones only, with some absent. The data show approximately 110,000 clones, around 89% seen once. Input material: blood. These receptors were collected from a woman aged 50 to 60 in good health.

The chain's CDR3 is CASSQGQQETQYF. The CDR3 region has the DNA TGTGCCAGCAGCCAAGGACAGCAAGAGACCCAGTACTTC. This chain links TRBV13 with TRBJ2-5, with D perhaps TRBD1 (6 bases). The germline V and J ends were trimmed by 5 bases and 2 bases, with 9 bases remaining between them. CDR1 and CDR2 from the germline V gene are PRHDT and FYEKMQ (reference sequence). The CDR3 is 13 amino acids.

J is TRBJ2-3 and V is TRBV24-1; TRBD1 aligns across 7 bases. The CDR3 consists of 15 residues. With V trimmed by 5 bases and J by 4 bases, 8 bases remained unmatched. CDR1 and CDR2 (germline): KGHDR, SFDVKD. The CDR3 DNA sequence: TGTGCCACCAGTGGAAAGGGGGCCTTTTCAGATACGCAGTATTTT. This encodes CATSGKGAFSDTQYF.

This chain links TRBV2 with TRBJ2-1; the D is unclear. Germline loops: CDR1 SNHLY, CDR2 FYNNEI. Trimming took off 6 bases at V and 11 bases at J, with 11 bases between the two ends. The CDR3 has 11 amino acids. The CDR3, as DNA: TGTGCCAGCAGGTCCGCCACAAAGCAGTTCTTC. Its translation is CASRSATKQFF.

The gene calls are TRBV24-1 and TRBJ2-5, with a tentative D call TRBD2 (6 bases). Trimming removed 4 bases at V and 1 base at J, with 18 bases between. Germline V gives CDR1 KGHDR, CDR2 SFDVKD. The CDR3 is 17 residues long. The CDR3 sequence: CATSERARDGGQETQYF. CDR3 sequence (DNA): TGTGCCACCAGTGAGAGGGCCAGGGACGGGGGCCAAGAGACCCAGTACTTC.

This sequence joins TRBV24-1 and TRBJ2-1; D unresolved. CDR1 is KGHDR and CDR2 is SFDVKD in the germline V gene. Trimming stripped 0 bases from V and 9 bases from J, with 8 bases between. The CDR3 length is 13 residues. CDR3 nucleotide sequence: TGTGCCACCAGTGATTTGCCAGGTGGTGAGCAGTTCTTC. Its translation is CATSDLPGGEQFF.

The rearrangement uses TRBV24-1 and TRBJ1-2; unclear D gene. Germline lookup yields CDR1 KGHDR and CDR2 SFDVKD. The germline V and J ends were trimmed by 5 bases and 4 bases, with 10 bases remaining between them. The CDR3 sequence is 13 residues long. CDR3 sequence (DNA): TGTGCCACCAGTGTTTCGGTAGGCTATGGCTACACCTTC. Its translation: CATSVSVGYGYTF.

The chain carries TRBV14 and TRBJ1-4; D is perhaps TRBD1 (5 bases). Germline V lookup: CDR1 SGHDN, CDR2 FVKESK. The CDR3 runs to 16 residues. V was trimmed by 1 base and J by 7 bases, leaving 16 bases between them. The CDR3 DNA sequence: TGTGCCAGCAGCCAAGTACAAGGCCTTAGGGGTGAAAAACTGTTTTTT. Residues: CASSQVQGLRGEKLFF.

The chain employs TRBV2 and TRBJ1-5; D unclear. The germline gives CDR1 SNHLY, CDR2 FYNNEI. The V end lost 4 bases, the J end lost 4 bases, and 14 bases lay between the germline ends. The CDR3 loop spans 15 amino acids. The CDR3 region is CASSVGRNSNQPQHF. The CDR3 DNA is TGTGCCAGCAGTGTGGGCAGAAATAGTAATCAGCCCCAGCATTTT.